This TCR beta chain was captured in a study of Graves' ophthalmopathy and Graves' hyperthyroidism. Overall study results and limits: Blood also harbored most expanded thyroid clonotypes above 0.001 frequency.

This clonotype was found many times. The target antigen is unknown. The CDR3 sequence is 14 residues long. The V gene end was trimmed by 5 bases and the J gene end by 2 bases; junction bases not matched to a gene: 5. CDR1 is SGHTA and CDR2 is FQGTGA in the germline V gene. The authors amplified TCR beta CDR3 regions, and they did so from RNA transcripts for repertoire sequencing. HTBI-primed RT-PCR formed the first round, and a multiplex PCR formed the second. TCRdb redid the calling of the multiplex PCR reads with MiXCR, one entry per CDR3 protein. The table includes roughly 1.1 million distinct CDR3 sequences, about two fifths detected once.

This clonotype originated in an adult man with Graves' hyperthyroidism. This chain uses TRBV7-3 with TRBJ2-5; 7 nucleotides agree with TRBD1. Sequenced material: peripheral blood or thyroid tissue (not recorded which). CDR3 sequence reads: CASSHGGQQETQYF. CDR3 DNA sequence: TGTGCCAGCAGCCATGGGGGACAGCAAGAGACCCAGTACTTC.